These 32 T cell receptor beta chains came from one sample sequenced in a study of long-term antiretroviral therapy in people with HIV. At the survey level, the v3.0 immunoSEQ assay was run. Repertoires were generated with immunoSEQ multiplex PCR, while TCRdb's copy carries only in-frame clones and drops some. The sample carries 20,000 to 25,000 clones, roughly 88% recorded once. Sample: unsorted PBMCs, taken 0.1 years before starting antiretroviral therapy. The source is a man younger than 35 with HIV.

The chain has TRBV9 and TRBJ2-2, with 10 bases identical to TRBD2. CDR3 length: 15 residues. J gave up 8 bases and V 6 bases, and 10 bases lay outside the gene matches. CDR1 and CDR2 from the germline V gene are SGDLS and YYNGEE. CDR3 sequence: CASKEGLAGAGELFF. In nucleotides, the CDR3 is TGTGCCAGCAAGGAGGGTCTAGCGGGAGCTGGGGAGCTGTTTTTT.

The V gene is TRBV28, the J gene TRBJ2-5; D remains ambiguous. V lost 5 bases and J lost 0, with 10 bases in between. CDR3 length equals 14 residues. Germline V lookup: CDR1 MDHEN, CDR2 SYDVKM. CDR3 nucleotides: TGTGCCAGCAGTCAGTACACGTACCAAGAGACCCAGTACTTC. Protein: CASSQYTYQETQYF.

CDR3 in amino acids: CASTRQGATNEKLFF. The CDR3 bases are TGTGCCAGCACCCGACAGGGGGCAACTAATGAAAAACTGTTTTTT. The rearrangement joins TRBV2 to TRBJ1-4, with 9 bases lining up with TRBD1. V trimming: 7 bases; J trimming: 0 bases; junction bases outside the gene matches: 3. Looked up from germline, CDR1 is SNHLY and CDR2 is FYNNEI. There are 15 residues in the CDR3.

The chain employs TRBV19 and TRBJ1-5; TRBD1 agrees at 9 bases. This CDR3 has 14 residues. Trimming at V came to 6 bases and at J to 3 bases, leaving 3 bases not matched to a gene. The germline V gene encodes CDR1 LNHDA and CDR2 SQIVND (reference sequence). This CDR3 is CASRRQGVNQPQHF. In nucleotides, the CDR3 is TGTGCCAGTAGGCGACAGGGGGTCAATCAGCCCCAGCATTTT.

The V call is TRBV6-6, the J call TRBJ2-3; no clear D. V lost 1 base, J lost 5 bases, and 7 bases lay in between. Germline CDR1 reads MNHNY; CDR2 reads SVGAGI (reference sequence). CDR3 size: 13 residues. CDR3 sequence reads: CASSYYERDTQYF. In nucleotides, the CDR3 is TGTGCCAGCAGTTACTACGAACGAGATACGCAGTATTTT.

As regards this clone: This specimen includes other DNA sequences encoding the same CDR3. This chain connects TRBV30 to TRBJ1-3; D call uncertain. Germline V lookup: CDR1 GTSNPN, CDR2 SVGIG (reference sequence). V lost 3 bases to trimming and J lost 4 bases, with 7 bases between them. This CDR3 has 12 residues. The CDR3 DNA sequence: TGTGCCTGGAGGGGATCCGGAAACACCATATATTTT. Encoded protein: CAWRGSGNTIYF.

The rearrangement joins TRBV5-4 to TRBJ2-1; perhaps TRBD2 as D (6 bases). V shed 3 bases and J shed 3 bases, with 16 bases lying between them. Looked up from germline, CDR1 is SGHNT and CDR2 is YYREEE (reference sequence). This CDR3 spans 16 amino acids. The CDR3 spells CASSSRSGQVYNEQFF. CDR3 nucleotides: TGTGCCAGCAGCTCCCGAAGCGGGCAGGTCTACAATGAGCAGTTCTTC.

The V gene is TRBV6-1, the J gene TRBJ2-3; D tentatively reads TRBD1 or TRBD2 (6 bases each). CDR3 length: 16 amino acids. Trimming removed 2 bases from V and 3 bases from J, with 15 bases in between. Germline CDR1 reads MNHNS; CDR2 reads SASEGT. The CDR3 here is CASSEYGGQETDTQYF. In DNA form, the CDR3 reads TGTGCCAGCAGTGAATACGGGGGCCAGGAGACAGATACGCAGTATTTT.

The chain uses TRBV2 and TRBJ2-7; D perhaps matches TRBD1 (6 bases). The CDR3 length is 15 residues. CDR1 SNHLY and CDR2 FYNNEI come from the germline V gene. V lost 1 base and J 3 bases, leaving 13 bases between the germline ends. CDR3 in amino acids: CASSEGGQGYYEQYF. CDR3 DNA sequence: TGTGCCAGCAGTGAAGGGGGCCAGGGGTACTACGAGCAGTACTTC.

The J gene is TRBJ1-4, the V gene TRBV5-8; D unclear. The V gene's germline CDR1 is SGHTS and CDR2 YDEGEE. The CDR3 length is 15 residues. Trimming took off 1 base at V and 0 bases at J, with 7 bases between the two ends. The CDR3 DNA sequence: TGTGCCAGCAGCTTGACCCTCTCAACTAATGAAAAACTGTTTTTT. Translating gives CASSLTLSTNEKLFF.

V gene TRBV10-3 combines with J gene TRBJ2-7; TRBD2 agrees at 7 bases. The CDR3 is 15 residues long. Trimming cost V 4 bases and J 5 bases; bases outside gene matches: 11. Germline CDR1 reads ENHRY; CDR2 reads SYGVKD. CDR3 nucleotides: TGTGCCATCAGTGGGGAAGTTGGGAGGGCCCACGAGCAGTACTTC. Its protein product is CAISGEVGRAHEQYF.

V is TRBV19 and J is TRBJ1-1; D is undetermined. This CDR3 comprises 15 residues. The V gene lost 5 bases and the J gene lost 4 bases, with 17 bases spanning the gap. Germline assignment: CDR1 LNHDA and CDR2 SQIVND (reference sequence). The CDR3 nucleotides read TGTGCCAGTAGTTTTCTCAGGCTAAGAATCACTGAAGCTTTCTTT. Protein: CASSFLRLRITEAFF. Looking up the rest from reference TRBV19 and TRBJ1-1 gives the full variable domain: DGGITQSPKYLFRKEGQNVTLSCEQNLNHDAMYWYRQDPGQGLRLIYYSQIVNDFQKGDIAEGYSVSREKKESFPLTVTSAQKNPTAFYLCASSFLRLRITEAFFGQGTRLTVV.

J is TRBJ2-1 and V is TRBV11-2, with TRBD1 matching 7 bases. CDR1 and CDR2 (germline): SGHAT, FQNNGV. There are 16 residues in the CDR3. The V gene end was trimmed by 5 bases and the J gene end by 4 bases; junction bases not matched to a gene: 11. The CDR3, as DNA: TGTGCCAGCAGCACGAGCCGGGACAGCCTATACAATGAGCAGTTCTTC. It translates to CASSTSRDSLYNEQFF.

The chain uses TRBV9 and TRBJ1-2; the D gene is possibly TRBD1 (5 bases). The germline V gene encodes CDR1 SGDLS and CDR2 YYNGEE. Between the trimmed V and J ends, which lost 4 bases and 4 bases, there was a span of 14 bases. CDR3 length: 14 residues. This CDR3 reads CASSLSGESYGYTF. The CDR3 nucleotides are TGTGCCAGCAGCTTGTCGGGGGAGTCCTATGGCTACACCTTC.

The chain links TRBV30 to TRBJ2-1; D possibly corresponds to TRBD1 (6 bases). The germline V gene has CDR1 GTSNPN and CDR2 SVGIG (reference sequence). The CDR3 is made up of 14 amino acids. Between the trimmed V and J ends, which lost 1 base and 3 bases, there was a span of 10 bases. CDR3 nucleotide sequence: TGTGCCTGGAGTGCAGGGGCAGGCTACAATGAGCAGTTCTTC. Amino acid sequence: CAWSAGAGYNEQFF.

This rearrangement joins TRBV10-1 to TRBJ2-3, with TRBD2 as a possible D gene (7 bases). The ends were cut back, 3 bases at V and 7 bases at J, with 14 bases in the middle. The CDR3 totals 14 residues. In germline, CDR1 is WNHNN, CDR2 SYGVQD (reference sequence). The CDR3 DNA reads TGCGCCAGCAGTGACCTGGGCGGGGGCAATACGCAGTATTTT. This gives the protein CASSDLGGGNTQYF.

The chain combines TRBV4-1 with TRBJ1-4; tentative D call: TRBD1 (6 bases). The CDR3 is 17 residues long. Trimming left V 5 bases short and J 8 bases short, with 24 bases between. Germline CDR1 and CDR2: MGHRA and YSYEKL. The chain's CDR3 is CASSRVMGARGNEKLFF. In DNA form, the CDR3 reads TGCGCCAGCAGCAGGGTAATGGGGGCACGTGGAAACGAAAAACTGTTTTTT.

The chain combines TRBV7-3 with TRBJ2-3; 11 positions agree with TRBD2. V trimming: 4 bases; J trimming: 2 bases; junction bases outside the gene matches: 5. Germline values: CDR1 SGHTA, CDR2 FQGTGA. The CDR3 sequence is 16 residues long. Here the CDR3 reads CASSSLAGGYTDTQYF. For the CDR3, the DNA is TGTGCCAGCAGCTCCCTAGCGGGGGGCTACACAGATACGCAGTATTTT.

The chain is built from TRBV7-9 and TRBJ2-7; tentative D call: TRBD2 (6 bases). Germline V lookup: CDR1 SEHNR, CDR2 FQNEAQ (reference sequence). V lost 1 base and J 2 bases, leaving 15 bases between the germline ends. This CDR3 has 16 amino acids. The CDR3 DNA is TGTGCCAGCAGCTTAGTTCCTCCCGGGGGAGCCTACGAGCAGTACTTC. This encodes CASSLVPPGGAYEQYF.

This chain connects TRBV7-9 to TRBJ1-2; 11 bases are a match to TRBD1. The CDR3 is 15 amino acids. The germline V gene has CDR1 SEHNR and CDR2 FQNEAQ (reference sequence). V lost 5 bases, J lost 8 bases, and 10 bases stayed unmatched. CDR3 residues: CASSPDRGRVSGYTF. The CDR3 DNA is TGTGCCAGCAGCCCGGACAGGGGGCGCGTGTCAGGCTACACCTTC. The variable domain in full, with the rest retrieved from reference TRBV7-9 and TRBJ1-2, is DTGVSQNPRHKITKRGQNVTFRCDPISEHNRLYWYRQTLGQGPEFLTYFQNEAQLEKSRLLSDRFSAERPKGSFSTLEIQRTEQGDSAMYLCASSPDRGRVSGYTFGSGTRLTVV.

The rearrangement uses TRBV7-8 and TRBJ2-4; 10 nucleotides agree with TRBD2. The CDR3 is made up of 20 amino acids. CDR1 and CDR2 from the germline V gene are SGHVS and FQNEAQ. V lost 3 bases, J lost 0 bases, and 14 bases stayed unmatched. CDR3 amino acids: CASSLWGLALFGSAKNIQYF. DNA for the CDR3: TGTGCCAGCAGCTTGTGGGGACTAGCGTTATTCGGGTCAGCCAAAAACATTCAGTACTTC.

The chain combines TRBV2 with TRBJ1-2; 7 positions agree with TRBD1. V lost 6 bases and J lost 4; bases outside the gene matches: 8. CDR3 size: 14 residues. Per germline, CDR1 SNHLY and CDR2 FYNNEI. The CDR3 nucleotides read TGTGCCAGCAGCCCTACAGGGGAGGGCTATGGCTACACCTTC. It specifies CASSPTGEGYGYTF.

V usage is TRBV6-5 and J usage is TRBJ2-5; 8 nucleotides line up with TRBD1. The germline V gene encodes CDR1 MNHEY and CDR2 SVGAGI. V gave up 6 bases and J gave up 7 bases; unmatched junction bases: 13. There are 15 residues in the CDR3. The CDR3 bases are TGTGCCAGCAGCGCCGGGACAGGATGGTTTGTGACCCAGTACTTC. Translated, it gives CASSAGTGWFVTQYF.

The chain uses TRBV19 and TRBJ2-2; TRBD1 or TRBD2 may be the D gene (5 bases each). V was shortened by 5 bases and J by 0 bases, with 13 bases between the two germline ends. Germline V lookup: CDR1 LNHDA, CDR2 SQIVND (reference sequence). There are 16 residues in the CDR3. CDR3 sequence reads: CASSSPGTSNTGELFF. The DNA for the CDR3 is TGTGCCAGTAGTTCGCCCGGGACGTCGAACACCGGGGAGCTGTTTTTT.

The rearrangement links TRBV19 to TRBJ2-7; 7 bases are a match to TRBD2. This CDR3 is built from 14 residues. Germline assignment: CDR1 LNHDA and CDR2 SQIVND (reference sequence). The V segment lost 5 bases and the J segment 4 bases; nucleotides outside the gene matches: 8. CDR3 in amino acids: CASSFHTGGYEQYF. DNA of the CDR3: TGTGCCAGTAGTTTCCATACGGGAGGATACGAGCAGTACTTC.

The genes are TRBV7-2 and TRBJ2-1; 11 nucleotides agree with TRBD1. CDR3 size: 18 residues. Losses at the gene ends were 1 base for V and 3 bases for J; bases not matched to a gene: 8. Germline V lookup: CDR1 SGHTA, CDR2 FQGNSA. This chain's CDR3 is CASSLVSGTGGVYNEQFF. CDR3 nucleotides: TGTGCCAGCAGCTTAGTATCCGGGACAGGGGGAGTCTACAATGAGCAGTTCTTC.

This clone was seen a single time. The genes are TRBV18 and TRBJ2-1; possible D gene TRBD2, 5 bases. CDR1 KGHSH and CDR2 LQKENI come from the germline V gene. This CDR3 spans 13 amino acids. Trimming removed 0 bases from V and 13 bases from J, with 13 bases in between. The DNA of the CDR3 is TGTGCCAGCTCACCACCTTCCCAGGAGGACCAGTTCTTC. Amino acids: CASSPPSQEDQFF. The whole variable domain, filled in from reference TRBV18 and TRBJ2-1, reads NAGVMQNPRHLVRRRGQEARLRCSPMKGHSHVYWYRQLPEEGLKFMVYLQKENIIDESGMPKERFSAEFPKEGPSILRIQQVVRGDSAAYFCASSPPSQEDQFFGPGTRLTVL.

This chain links TRBV4-2 with TRBJ1-5; possibly TRBD1 for D (5 bases). The V gene's germline CDR1 is LGHNA and CDR2 YNFKEQ. The CDR3 extends over 19 amino acids. The V and J ends lost 1 base and 0 bases respectively, with 19 bases between them. CDR3 DNA: TGTGCCAGCAGCCAAGGTGAAGCAGGCGGGGGAGATAGCAATCAGCCCCAGCATTTT. Its protein product is CASSQGEAGGGDSNQPQHF.

The chain combines TRBV7-8 with TRBJ2-7, with 11 bases identical to TRBD2. The CDR3 spans 15 residues. The ends lost 7 bases at V and 7 bases at J; junction bases unmatched: 12. CDR1 is SGHVS, CDR2 FQNEAQ, per germline. This chain's CDR3 is CASTSLGSGRGEQYF. As DNA, the CDR3 is TGTGCCAGCACCTCCCTCGGTAGCGGGAGGGGGGAGCAGTACTTC.

The chain links TRBV27 to TRBJ2-2, with D possibly TRBD2 on 5 matching bases. CDR3 length: 14 amino acids. Germline V gene data show CDR1 as MNHEY and CDR2 as SMNVEV (reference sequence). V was trimmed by 5 bases and J by 5 bases, leaving 12 bases between them. As DNA, the CDR3 is TGTGCCAGCAGTCCGACTAAGGATACCGGGGAGCTGTTTTTT. Translation gives CASSPTKDTGELFF.

V gene TRBV21-1 combines with J gene TRBJ2-4; the D call in the table, TRBD2, was not verified against the DNA. TRBV21-1 is listed as a pseudogene. This CDR3 region has 15 residues. CDR3 sequence reads: CAIEGGVLAKNIQYF. The CDR3 DNA sequence: TGTGCCATCGAGGGGGGGGTCTTAGCCAAAAACATTCAGTACTTC.

The CDR3 spells CATNPAIYTEAFF. The CDR3 DNA follows: TGTGCCACCAACCCAGCGATATACACTGAAGCTTTCTTT. The rearrangement links TRBV6-6 to TRBJ1-1; no firm D call. V was shortened by 10 bases and J by 3 bases, with 15 bases between the two germline ends. Looked up from germline, CDR1 is MNHNY and CDR2 is SVGAGI (reference sequence). The CDR3 has 13 amino acids.